This TCR beta chain was recorded in a study of blood T cell repertoires in COVID-19. For the study at large: Sources were T cells, B-cell-depleted T cells, or PBMCs; the material itself was cDNA or gDNA.

Original analysis: Reference gene primers were amplified, and this amplification served to estimate nucleated cell counts. The repertoire was sequenced with immunoSEQ multiplex PCR; TCRdb's copy has only in-frame clones and lacks some. V and J calls and clone size follow that table, whereas D and trimming were derived from the DNA. The sample holds approximately 240,000 clones, roughly 87% seen once. Participants were aged about 18 to 100 years from approximately 25 US areas. Each participant's cohort was designated according to participant-reported clinical history. The germline gives CDR1 SEHNR, CDR2 FQNEAQ (reference sequence). The CDR3 has 16 residues. V was clipped by 2 bases and J by 7 bases, with 20 bases between them.

The source is a woman aged 25 to 39 with acute COVID-19. The sequenced sample consisted of PBMCs or T cells enriched from blood (not recorded which). The chain couples TRBV7-9 to TRBJ1-2; D is possibly TRBD1 (6 bases). DNA of the CDR3: TGTGCCAGCAGCTTAAGTTGGACATCAGGGGATGTTGGCTACACCTTC. Protein product: CASSLSWTSGDVGYTF.